The 5 T cell receptor beta chains below come from one sample, sequenced in a study of CD8+ T cells in alopecia areata. Treatment noted: oral pan-JAK inhibitor, 5-10 mg twice daily. Extracted from the samples, RNA was reverse transcribed into cDNA to serve as the sequencing template. Some clones are missing from TCRdb's copy, which holds only in-frame ones; the method was immunoSEQ multiplex PCR. The sample records some 240,000 clones, about three fifths being singletons. The specimen was CD4+ T cells sorted from blood, collected at week 4, from a patient treated with tofacitinib. The receptors were sampled from a human donor with alopecia areata.

The chain is built from TRBV10-3 and TRBJ1-2; maybe TRBD1 (5 bases). Trimming left V 6 bases short and J 8 bases short, with 16 bases between. The CDR3 has 13 residues. Germline values: CDR1 ENHRY, CDR2 SYGVKD. In DNA form, the CDR3 reads TGTGCCATCAGCCGAGGGGTGTTAGACGGCTACACCTTC. This codes for CAISRGVLDGYTF.

In DNA form, the CDR3 reads TGTGCCAGCAGCGTAGGGTCCGGGGACGATACGCAGTATTTT. This encodes CASSVGSGDDTQYF. The V gene is TRBV9, the J gene TRBJ2-3; either TRBD1 or TRBD2 may supply D (5 bases each). V was pared by 0 bases and J by 6 bases, with 11 bases between. The length of the CDR3 is 14 residues. CDR1 is SGDLS, CDR2 YYNGEE, per germline.

This clone showed up just a few times. This chain's CDR3 is CASSRHPHEQFF. In nucleotides, the CDR3 is TGCGCCAGCAGCCGGCATCCTCATGAGCAGTTCTTC. The chain has TRBV23-1 and TRBJ2-1; D is ambiguous. TRBV23-1 qualifies as an ORF whose function is uncertain. The V end lost 6 bases, the J end lost 8 bases, and 11 bases lay between the germline ends. The CDR3 runs to 12 residues.

This clone was seen a handful of times. The chain uses TRBV29-1 and TRBJ2-1, with D perhaps matching TRBD1 (5 bases). The germline V and J ends were trimmed by 6 bases and 13 bases, with 13 bases remaining between them. The V gene's germline CDR1 is SQVTM and CDR2 ANQGSEA. The CDR3 spans 10 residues. The CDR3 spells CSVKQGEQFF. CDR3 bases: TGCAGCGTGAAGCAGGGTGAACAGTTCTTC.

V gene TRBV18 combines with J gene TRBJ1-3, with D maybe TRBD1 (6 bases). The CDR3 spans 15 residues. CDR1 and CDR2 from the germline V gene are KGHSH and LQKENI. V dropped 2 bases and J dropped 4 bases, with 12 bases sitting between them. DNA for the CDR3: TGTGCCAGCTCACCAGGGGGCATTCCAGGAAACACCATATATTTT. Encoded protein: CASSPGGIPGNTIYF.